These 9 T cell receptor beta chains originate from one sample sequenced in a study of human T cells and chemical hapten exposure. Via MiXCR, TCRdb re-called the RACE reads, giving one row per CDR3 protein. This sample has fewer than 85,000 distinct CDR3 sequences; over 6.5% occur once, and the top ten carry about 1.4%. Time point denoted: healthy volunteer bleed at 6 weeks. Before extraction, the whole blood was not fractionated, and total RNA was taken from it. The sequenced sample consisted of whole blood. These receptors all come from a male donor in good health. Some clones in this sample may be carry-over from other donors' samples.

This clonotype was observed many times. This chain uses TRBV20-1 with TRBJ2-2; 7 bases align to TRBD1. Germline-derived CDR1 and CDR2 are DFQATT and SNEGSKA (reference sequence). V lost 1 base, J lost 2 bases, and 4 bases stayed unmatched. This CDR3 spans 15 amino acids. This chain's CDR3 is CSARAGQSNTGELFF. Here the CDR3 DNA reads TGCAGTGCTAGAGCGGGACAGTCAAACACCGGGGAGCTGTTTTTT.

This clonotype was seen ten or more times. The chain employs TRBV29-1 and TRBJ2-2; D unclear. Germline loops: CDR1 SQVTM, CDR2 ANQGSEA. V lost 5 bases and J lost 4, with 5 bases in between. The CDR3 consists of 11 residues. The CDR3 sequence is CSVLITGELFF. In nucleotides, the CDR3 is TGCAGCGTTCTTATCACCGGGGAGCTGTTTTTT.

The V gene is TRBV27, the J gene TRBJ2-7; no firm D call. Trimming took 4 bases from V and 5 from J, leaving 15 bases between them. This CDR3 is 14 amino acids long. The germline V gene encodes CDR1 MNHEY and CDR2 SMNVEV (reference sequence). The CDR3 is CASSWSDQYDEQYF. Written as DNA, the CDR3 is TGTGCCAGCAGTTGGTCAGACCAGTACGACGAGCAGTACTTC.

In its sample, this clonotype was seen a few times. V and J are TRBV7-9 and TRBJ2-1; D is ambiguous. V was clipped by 5 bases and J by 2 bases, with 7 bases between them. The CDR3 consists of 13 residues. Germline V gene lookup returns CDR1 SEHNR and CDR2 FQNEAQ (reference sequence). CDR3: CASSPLTYNEQFF. The CDR3 nucleotides read TGTGCCAGCAGCCCCCTGACCTACAATGAGCAGTTCTTC. The full variable domain, rest sourced from reference TRBV7-9 and TRBJ2-1, is DTGVSQNPRHKITKRGQNVTFRCDPISEHNRLYWYRQTLGQGPEFLTYFQNEAQLEKSRLLSDRFSAERPKGSFSTLEIQRTEQGDSAMYLCASSPLTYNEQFFGPGTRLTVL.

This sequence joins TRBV29-1 and TRBJ1-1; possibly TRBD1 for D (5 bases). Germline CDR1 and CDR2: SQVTM and ANQGSEA. The CDR3 extends over 10 amino acids. The V and J ends lost 7 bases and 4 bases respectively, with 7 bases between them. CDR3 region: CSAQGTEAFF. DNA of the CDR3: TGCAGCGCTCAGGGCACTGAAGCTTTCTTT.

In its sample, this clonotype was seen a few times. The chain recombines TRBV3-1 with TRBJ1-4; a weak D match, TRBD1 (6 bases). Trimming left V 1 base short and J 6 bases short, with 15 bases between. Germline V gives CDR1 LGHDT, CDR2 YNNKEL (reference sequence). The CDR3 extends over 16 amino acids. In DNA, the CDR3 is TGTGCCAGCAGCCAAGGTCTACGACAGGAGGATGAAAAACTGTTTTTT. This sequence encodes CASSQGLRQEDEKLFF.

V gene TRBV7-9 combines with J gene TRBJ2-3; maybe TRBD2 (7 bases). Per the germline V gene, CDR1 is SEHNR and CDR2 is FQNEAQ (reference sequence). The CDR3 runs 17 residues. Trimming left V 5 bases short and J 0 bases short, with 18 bases between. CDR3 sequence: CASSLPPGGPSTDTQYF. The CDR3 DNA reads TGTGCCAGCAGCCTCCCCCCGGGGGGCCCTAGCACAGATACGCAGTATTTT.

This clonotype was observed at least ten times. The chain joins TRBV10-3 to TRBJ2-3; unclear D gene. Per the germline V gene, CDR1 is ENHRY and CDR2 is SYGVKD. The CDR3 has 15 amino acids. Trimming stripped 3 bases from V and 2 bases from J, with 12 bases between. The CDR3 nucleotides read TGTGCCATCAGTGACCCCGGGTTCCTCACAGATACGCAGTATTTT. Amino acids: CAISDPGFLTDTQYF.

This sequence joins TRBV12-3 or TRBV12-4 and TRBJ1-5; TRBD1 agrees at 10 bases. The length of the CDR3 is 17 residues. The junction had 5 bases not matched to a gene; V was cut back by 2 bases and J by 1 base. CDR3 amino acids: CASSLWTGGTSNQPQHF. In DNA form, the CDR3 reads TGTGCCAGCAGTTTATGGACAGGGGGGACGAGCAATCAGCCCCAGCATTTT.